What follows are 27 T cell receptor beta chains derived from one specimen sequenced in a study of cytomegalovirus exposure and HLA in healthy donors (dated by TCRdb to 2016 to 2017). The receptor library was made with the immunoSEQ multiplex PCR assay. A mixture of 60 forward primers for TCR Vbeta segments and 13 reverse primers for TCR Jbeta segments was used in the multiplex PCR. Not all clones reach the TCRdb copy of this immuneACCESS table, which keeps in-frame sequences only. Checked studies attribute under half of the gap to unresolved V genes and leave the rest unexplained. In this sample the table shows around 170,000 clones, roughly 72% of which occur a single time. The ten largest clones take up 1.5% to 1.8% of the sample. Sequencing was done on a sample of PBMCs. These receptors were obtained from a man aged 35 to 55 in good health and CMV-seronegative.

The rearrangement uses TRBV6-6 and TRBJ1-2; 11 bases agree with TRBD1. Germline loops: CDR1 MNHNY, CDR2 SVGAGI (reference sequence). V lost 2 bases, J lost 3 bases, and 5 bases stayed unmatched. The CDR3 extends over 16 amino acids. The CDR3 coding sequence is TGTGCCAGCAGTTACCTTGGGACAGGGGGAGACTATGGCTACACCTTC. It codes for CASSYLGTGGDYGYTF.

The chain is built from TRBV5-1 and TRBJ1-1; perhaps TRBD1 as D (6 bases). The CDR3 runs 16 residues. Between the trimmed V and J ends, which lost 1 base and 2 bases, there was a span of 15 bases. CDR1 and CDR2 (germline): SGHRS, YFSETQ. In nucleotides, the CDR3 is TGCGCCAGCAGCTTGTCCCGACAGGCCCTTAACACTGAAGCTTTCTTT. It encodes CASSLSRQALNTEAFF. Full variable domain (rest looked up from reference TRBV5-1 and TRBJ1-1): KAGVTQTPRYLIKTRGQQVTLSCSPISGHRSVSWYQQTPGQGLQFLFEYFSETQRNKGNFPGRFSGRQFSNSRSEMNVSTLELGDSALYLCASSLSRQALNTEAFFGQGTRLTVV.

This chain uses TRBV5-1 with TRBJ2-1; 7 bases align to TRBD2. The CDR3 is made up of 16 amino acids. The junction had 8 bases not matched to a gene; V was cut back by 2 bases and J by 3 bases. The V gene's germline CDR1 is SGHRS and CDR2 YFSETQ. The CDR3 is CASSLDSGSSYNEQFF. The CDR3 region has the DNA TGCGCCAGCAGCTTAGATAGCGGGTCCAGCTACAATGAGCAGTTCTTC. The whole variable domain, remainder taken from reference TRBV5-1 and TRBJ2-1, is KAGVTQTPRYLIKTRGQQVTLSCSPISGHRSVSWYQQTPGQGLQFLFEYFSETQRNKGNFPGRFSGRQFSNSRSEMNVSTLELGDSALYLCASSLDSGSSYNEQFFGPGTRLTVL.

This clone was observed a few times. CDR3 loop: CSVLGGAAGVETQYF. In DNA, the CDR3 is TGCAGCGTCCTGGGGGGGGCTGCGGGAGTAGAGACCCAGTACTTC. The chain recombines TRBV29-1 with TRBJ2-5, with D possibly being TRBD2 (7 bases). The CDR3 spans 15 residues. The germline gives CDR1 SQVTM, CDR2 ANQGSEA. Between the trimmed V and J ends, which lost 6 bases and 4 bases, there was a span of 21 bases.

The CDR3 nucleotides read TGTGCCAGCAGTTTCCGTGGGACAGGGGGCGAGCTTACGGGAAACACCATATATTTT. Amino acids: CASSFRGTGGELTGNTIYF. The gene calls are TRBV27 and TRBJ1-3, with 12 bases lining up with TRBD1. Per germline, CDR1 MNHEY and CDR2 SMNVEV (reference sequence). The CDR3 runs to 19 residues. Losses at the gene ends were 3 bases for V and 4 bases for J; bases not matched to a gene: 13.

The chain couples TRBV5-6 to TRBJ2-2; possibly TRBD1 for D (5 bases). The V gene's germline CDR1 is SGHDT and CDR2 YYEEEE. Trimming cost V 0 bases and J 10 bases, with 7 bases left between them. The CDR3 totals 12 residues. The CDR3: CASSLAGMELFF. CDR3 in DNA: TGTGCCAGCAGCTTGGCAGGGATGGAGCTGTTTTTT.

This chain joins TRBV11-2 and TRBJ2-6; perhaps TRBD1 as D (6 bases). Trimming shortened V by 1 base and J by 0 bases, and 7 bases separated the two germline ends. Germline-derived CDR1 and CDR2 are SGHAT and FQNNGV. CDR3 size: 16 residues. Written as DNA, the CDR3 is TGTGCCAGCAGCTTAGGAGGGGGCTCTGGGGCCAACGTCCTGACTTTC. The encoded protein is CASSLGGGSGANVLTF.

This clone appeared a single time. The chain recombines TRBV5-1 with TRBJ2-3; possibly TRBD1 for D (6 bases). The CDR3 loop spans 16 amino acids. The germline V gene encodes CDR1 SGHRS and CDR2 YFSETQ. Between the trimmed V and J ends, which lost 4 bases and 0 bases, there was a span of 15 bases. DNA for the CDR3: TGCGCCAGCAGCCCTCCGGACAGTGCTAGCACAGATACGCAGTATTTT. Protein sequence: CASSPPDSASTDTQYF.

V usage is TRBV2 and J usage is TRBJ1-5; 9 bases are shared with TRBD1. The CDR3 has 15 residues. The V segment lost 6 bases and the J segment 0 bases; nucleotides outside the gene matches: 3. Germline values: CDR1 SNHLY, CDR2 FYNNEI. CDR3 nucleotide sequence: TGTGCCAGCAGCGGGGACAGGGATAGCAATCAGCCCCAGCATTTT. This codes for CASSGDRDSNQPQHF.

This rearrangement joins TRBV2 to TRBJ2-5; TRBD2 agrees at 10 bases. The CDR3 runs to 18 residues. From germline, CDR1 is SNHLY and CDR2 FYNNEI. V dropped 2 bases and J dropped 2; count of bases not matched to a gene: 11. CDR3 in amino acids: CASSETASGRVGQETQYF. The CDR3 nucleotides read TGTGCCAGCAGTGAAACAGCTAGCGGGAGAGTGGGGCAAGAGACCCAGTACTTC.

This chain uses TRBV11-2 with TRBJ2-3, with 7 bases that match TRBD2. Germline loops: CDR1 SGHAT, CDR2 FQNNGV. Trimming at V came to 1 base and at J to 4 bases, leaving 5 bases not matched to a gene. This CDR3 is 15 amino acids long. The CDR3 here is CASSLVGGSADTQYF. The CDR3 nucleotides are TGTGCCAGCAGCTTAGTGGGCGGGAGTGCAGATACGCAGTATTTT.

The chain recombines TRBV7-8 with TRBJ2-5; tentative D call: TRBD1 (6 bases). This CDR3 region has 13 residues. Germline lookup yields CDR1 SGHVS and CDR2 FQNEAQ. V lost 5 bases and J lost 5, with 12 bases in between. The CDR3 reads CASSAGTSETQYF. CDR3 sequence (DNA): TGTGCCAGCAGCGCCGGGACAAGCGAGACCCAGTACTTC.

This clone appeared a few times. The chain uses TRBV7-9 and TRBJ2-5; 7 bases match TRBD1. The CDR3 extends over 14 amino acids. J was trimmed by 1 base and V by 5 bases; bases with no gene match: 4. Germline lookup yields CDR1 SEHNR and CDR2 FQNEAQ (reference sequence). The CDR3 DNA reads as TGTGCCAGCAGCCCAGACAGGGTCCAAGAGACCCAGTACTTC. Translation: CASSPDRVQETQYF.

This chain joins TRBV7-9 and TRBJ2-1, with D possibly matching TRBD2 (5 bases). Germline V gives CDR1 SEHNR, CDR2 FQNEAQ (reference sequence). There are 15 residues in the CDR3. The V gene lost 5 bases and the J gene lost 5 bases, with 16 bases spanning the gap. This CDR3 is CASSAAFSAHNEQFF. The CDR3 coding sequence is TGTGCCAGCAGCGCAGCCTTTAGCGCCCACAATGAGCAGTTCTTC.

The chain employs TRBV9 and TRBJ2-5, with 10 nucleotides matching TRBD1. V lost 0 bases and J lost 7; bases outside the gene matches: 15. CDR1 is SGDLS and CDR2 is YYNGEE in the germline V gene. The CDR3 is made up of 18 amino acids. CDR3 protein: CASSVDGSGTGEAGTQYF. In nucleotides, the CDR3 is TGTGCCAGCAGCGTAGATGGCTCCGGGACAGGGGAAGCCGGGACCCAGTACTTC.

There are a few counts of this clone. The rearrangement links TRBV27 to TRBJ2-3; weak D call: TRBD2 (5 bases). This CDR3 is 15 amino acids long. Trimming took 3 bases from V and 3 from J, leaving 13 bases between them. Looked up from germline, CDR1 is MNHEY and CDR2 is SMNVEV (reference sequence). DNA for the CDR3: TGTGCCAGCAGTTTGCTTCCGAGGGTAACAGATACGCAGTATTTT. This gives the protein CASSLLPRVTDTQYF.

The chain combines TRBV27 with TRBJ2-1; D might be TRBD1 (5 bases). V was shortened by 0 bases and J by 7 bases, with 10 bases between the two germline ends. The CDR3 has 14 residues. From germline, CDR1 is MNHEY and CDR2 SMNVEV (reference sequence). CDR3 amino acids: CASSLSLQGNEQFF. DNA of the CDR3: TGTGCCAGCAGTTTATCCCTTCAGGGAAATGAGCAGTTCTTC.

About this clone: This sample includes further DNA sequences coding for the same CDR3. The chain carries TRBV5-5 and TRBJ2-3, with TRBD2 matching over 8 bases. With 0 bases clipped from V and 5 bases from J, the junction kept 8 bases outside the gene matches. Looked up from germline, CDR1 is SGHKS and CDR2 is YYEKEE (reference sequence). The CDR3 runs to 16 residues. CDR3 in DNA: TGTGCCAGCAGCTTGGGGAGCGGGAGAGGAGAAGATACGCAGTATTTT. This translates into CASSLGSGRGEDTQYF.

A single count supports this clone. V and J are TRBV19 and TRBJ2-2; D unresolved. Between the trimmed V and J ends, which lost 1 base and 0 bases, there was a span of 6 bases. This CDR3 is built from 15 residues. Germline CDR1 reads LNHDA; CDR2 reads SQIVND (reference sequence). The CDR3, as DNA: TGTGCCAGTAGTATAGCCATTTCGAACACCGGGGAGCTGTTTTTT. Its protein is CASSIAISNTGELFF.

This sequence joins TRBV10-3 and TRBJ2-3, with 9 nucleotides matching TRBD1. The V gene end was trimmed by 6 bases and the J gene end by 6 bases; junction bases not matched to a gene: 13. CDR3 length: 16 amino acids. CDR1 ENHRY and CDR2 SYGVKD come from the germline V gene. The CDR3 region is CAIRPGTGRRGDTQYF. The CDR3 DNA follows: TGTGCCATCAGGCCCGGGACAGGGAGGAGAGGTGATACGCAGTATTTT.

The V gene is TRBV30, the J gene TRBJ1-1, with a possible D match to TRBD1 (5 bases). Germline CDR1 is GTSNPN and CDR2 is SVGIG (reference sequence). V lost 4 bases and J lost 2, with 11 bases in between. The CDR3 is made up of 13 amino acids. CDR3 nucleotide sequence: TGTGCCTGGATGGCACAGGCAAACACTGAAGCTTTCTTT. It translates to CAWMAQANTEAFF. Full variable domain (rest looked up from reference TRBV30 and TRBJ1-1): SQTIHQWPATLVQPVGSPLSLECTVEGTSNPNLYWYRQAAGRGLQLLFYSVGIGQISSEVPQNLSASRPQDRQFILSSKKLLLSDSGFYLCAWMAQANTEAFFGQGTRLTVV.

The V and J genes are TRBV6-1 and TRBJ2-3, with 8 bases matching TRBD2. V dropped 11 bases and J dropped 8; count of bases not matched to a gene: 9. The CDR3 is made up of 12 amino acids. In germline, CDR1 is MNHNS, CDR2 SASEGT. In nucleotides, the CDR3 is TGTGCCCCCAGCGGGGGTTCGGGTACGCAGTATTTT. Residues: CAPSGGSGTQYF.

This chain uses TRBV7-9 with TRBJ2-2; the match to TRBD1 covers 10 bases. The V segment lost 7 bases and the J segment 5 bases; nucleotides outside the gene matches: 10. The CDR3 consists of 16 residues. CDR1 and CDR2 from the germline V gene are SEHNR and FQNEAQ (reference sequence). CDR3 loop: CASTTRTGGSTGELFF. The CDR3 nucleotides read TGTGCCAGCACCACACGGACAGGGGGTTCGACCGGGGAGCTGTTTTTT.

The gene calls are TRBV19 and TRBJ2-6; 8 bases align to TRBD1. The CDR3 has 16 residues. CDR1 is LNHDA and CDR2 is SQIVND in the germline V gene (reference sequence). The ends lost 5 bases at V and 0 bases at J; junction bases unmatched: 3. The CDR3 loop is CASSGQGNSGANVLTF. CDR3 coding DNA: TGTGCCAGTAGTGGACAGGGCAACTCTGGGGCCAACGTCCTGACTTTC. Variable domain in full (rest from reference TRBV19 and TRBJ2-6): DGGITQSPKYLFRKEGQNVTLSCEQNLNHDAMYWYRQDPGQGLRLIYYSQIVNDFQKGDIAEGYSVSREKKESFPLTVTSAQKNPTAFYLCASSGQGNSGANVLTFGAGSRLTVL.

The V call is TRBV9, the J call TRBJ1-6, with 9 bases identical to TRBD1. The CDR3 has 16 residues. The trim removed 3 bases at V and 6 bases at J, leaving 7 bases unmatched. Per the germline V gene, CDR1 is SGDLS and CDR2 is YYNGEE. DNA of the CDR3: TGTGCCAGCAGCGGAGGCCGGGACAGGGTTAATTCACCCCTCCACTTT. It codes for CASSGGRDRVNSPLHF. Full variable domain (rest looked up from reference TRBV9 and TRBJ1-6): DSGVTQTPKHLITATGQRVTLRCSPRSGDLSVYWYQQSLDQGLQFLIQYYNGEERAKGNILERFSAQQFPDLHSELNLSSLELGDSALYFCASSGGRDRVNSPLHFGNGTRLTVT.

The J gene is TRBJ2-4, the V gene TRBV6-1; possibly TRBD1 for D (6 bases). Looked up from germline, CDR1 is MNHNS and CDR2 is SASEGT. V lost 1 base and J lost 12, with 19 bases in between. The CDR3 extends over 15 amino acids. The CDR3 loop is CASSEEEGGLGSQYF. The CDR3 DNA reads TGTGCCAGCAGTGAAGAAGAAGGGGGTCTAGGCAGTCAGTACTTC.

Of note for this clone: Its ends do not fully match the called genes, so a read error is possible. The sample has other DNA sequences that encode this CDR3 too. The chain combines TRBV10-3 with TRBJ1-1; D is unresolved. The CDR3 consists of 15 residues. Germline V gene data show CDR1 as ENHRY and CDR2 as SYGVKD. In DNA, the CDR3 is TGCGCCATCAAATATGGGGTTAGCGGGAACACTGAAGCTTTCTTT. Protein product: CAIKYGVSGNTEAFF.